The 14 T cell receptor beta chains below were found in one sample sequenced in a study of blood T cell repertoires in COVID-19. The assay was immunoSEQ multiplex PCR, and TCRdb's table has in-frame clones only and misses some. The sample carries approximately 140,000 clones, approximately 84% recorded once. Sequenced: peripheral blood. These receptors came from a woman of 80 years or more with acute or convalescent COVID-19.

The V call is TRBV5-1, the J call TRBJ2-1, with TRBD2 matching 9 bases. This CDR3 has 17 residues. Trimming at V came to 0 bases and at J to 2 bases, leaving 6 bases not matched to a gene. Germline CDR1 SGHRS, CDR2 YFSETQ. CDR3 in DNA: TGCGCCAGCAGCTTGGAGGCGGGGGGGCTAACCTACAATGAGCAGTTCTTC. Encoded protein: CASSLEAGGLTYNEQFF. Complete variable domain (other parts from reference TRBV5-1 and TRBJ2-1): KAGVTQTPRYLIKTRGQQVTLSCSPISGHRSVSWYQQTPGQGLQFLFEYFSETQRNKGNFPGRFSGRQFSNSRSEMNVSTLELGDSALYLCASSLEAGGLTYNEQFFGPGTRLTVL.

This chain links TRBV11-2 with TRBJ2-5; 11 bases are shared with TRBD2. The CDR3 loop spans 18 amino acids. Germline-derived CDR1 and CDR2 are SGHAT and FQNNGV. The ends lost 5 bases at V and 0 bases at J; junction bases unmatched: 11. CDR3 sequence (DNA): TGTGCCAGCAGCCCCCGAGTAGCGGGGGGGCCGTACCAAGAGACCCAGTACTTC. Protein product: CASSPRVAGGPYQETQYF.

The V and J genes are TRBV2 and TRBJ1-2; no definite D call. The CDR3 sequence is 12 residues long. Germline V CDR1 and CDR2: SNHLY, FYNNEI. Trimming pared 3 bases from V and 6 bases from J, leaving 8 bases between. The CDR3: CASSDAGDGYTF. The CDR3 coding sequence is TGTGCCAGCAGTGACGCGGGCGATGGCTACACCTTC.

V gene TRBV27 combines with J gene TRBJ2-7, with TRBD2 identical over 10 bases. The CDR3 covers 14 residues. The germline gives CDR1 MNHEY, CDR2 SMNVEV (reference sequence). Germline trimming cut 5 bases from V and 4 bases from J; bases unmatched to any gene: 5. Here the CDR3 DNA reads TGTGCCAGCAGTCTACAGACTAGCGGGTACGAGCAGTACTTC. Translated: CASSLQTSGYEQYF.

In this sample, this clone turned up many times. This sequence joins TRBV2 and TRBJ1-1; perhaps TRBD1 as D (6 bases). The CDR3 totals 13 residues. Trimming cost V 7 bases and J 4 bases, with 13 bases left between them. Germline V lookup: CDR1 SNHLY, CDR2 FYNNEI. This chain's CDR3 is CASTPRRGTEAFF. The CDR3 nucleotides read TGTGCCAGCACCCCGCGCAGGGGCACTGAAGCTTTCTTT.

This clone came up once. The rearrangement uses TRBV19 and TRBJ1-2; D is unresolved. The CDR3 runs 14 residues. Germline V CDR1 and CDR2: LNHDA, SQIVND (reference sequence). V was cut by 3 bases and J by 6 bases, with 14 bases left in between. The CDR3 spells CASSIGGLGDGYTF. The CDR3 DNA reads as TGTGCCAGTAGTATCGGCGGTCTAGGAGATGGCTACACCTTC.

The rearrangement uses TRBV2 and TRBJ1-5, with TRBD1 matching 7 bases. Germline CDR1 and CDR2: SNHLY and FYNNEI. CDR3 length: 16 residues. V was pared by 0 bases and J by 3 bases, with 5 bases of the junction left unmatched. The CDR3 region has the DNA TGTGCCAGCAGTGAAGCAAGGACAGGCCTCAATCAGCCCCAGCATTTT. The encoded protein is CASSEARTGLNQPQHF.

This clone has only a few counts. The chain couples TRBV18 to TRBJ1-1; 7 positions match TRBD1. With 6 bases clipped from V and 4 bases from J, the junction kept 8 bases outside the gene matches. The CDR3 is 14 residues long. The germline CDR1 and CDR2 sequences are KGHSH and LQKENI. The CDR3 sequence is CASSLTGKSTEAFF. As DNA, the CDR3 is TGTGCCAGCTCCTTGACAGGGAAAAGCACTGAAGCTTTCTTT.

The rearrangement links TRBV6-2 or TRBV6-3 to TRBJ1-6; unclear D gene. The V gene's germline CDR1 is MNHEY and CDR2 SVGEGT. The V gene lost 0 bases and the J gene lost 10 bases, with 7 bases spanning the gap. The CDR3 is made up of 13 amino acids. CDR3: CASSYSPGSPLHF. DNA of the CDR3: TGTGCCAGCAGTTACTCGCCGGGATCACCCCTCCACTTT.

This clone has only one observation. CDR3 in amino acids: CASSLARQEQETQYF. In DNA form, the CDR3 reads TGTGCCAGCAGCTTGGCTAGACAGGAACAAGAGACCCAGTACTTC. The chain recombines TRBV11-2 with TRBJ2-5; possible D gene TRBD1, 6 bases. The CDR3 is 15 residues long. Deletions cut 3 bases from V and 2 bases from J, with 13 bases between. The germline V gene encodes CDR1 SGHAT and CDR2 FQNNGV.

The rearrangement uses TRBV4-3 and TRBJ1-3, with D uncertain. In germline, CDR1 is LGHNA, CDR2 YSLEER. The CDR3 has 13 amino acids. V was trimmed by 0 bases and J by 10 bases, leaving 10 bases between them. CDR3 nucleotides: TGCGCCAGCAGCCAAGATAAGGCGGGGACCATATATTTT. It codes for CASSQDKAGTIYF.

The sample holds a few counts of this clone. The chain employs TRBV6-5 and TRBJ1-3; D is possibly TRBD1 (5 bases). The CDR3 is 15 residues long. V gave up 6 bases and J gave up 0 bases, with 12 bases separating them. The V gene's germline CDR1 is MNHEY and CDR2 SVGAGI. The CDR3 DNA follows: TGTGCCAGCAGGGAGATAGACAGCTCTGGAAACACCATATATTTT. It encodes CASREIDSSGNTIYF.

The chain has TRBV4-3 and TRBJ2-4; 8 nucleotides line up with TRBD2. CDR3 length: 14 amino acids. The germline gives CDR1 LGHNA, CDR2 YSLEER. V shed 1 base, J shed 6 bases, and the junction held 2 bases outside the gene matches. Written as DNA, the CDR3 is TGCGCCAGCAGCCAAGCCGGGGGGGGAAACATTCAGTACTTC. Protein sequence: CASSQAGGGNIQYF.

This chain joins TRBV18 and TRBJ2-1, with 7 bases fitting TRBD1. The CDR3 spans 16 residues. V was pared by 2 bases and J by 0 bases, with 4 bases of the junction left unmatched. CDR1 KGHSH and CDR2 LQKENI come from the germline V gene. CDR3 region: CASSPGQVGSYNEQFF. CDR3 nucleotides: TGTGCCAGCTCACCAGGACAGGTTGGCTCCTACAATGAGCAGTTCTTC.